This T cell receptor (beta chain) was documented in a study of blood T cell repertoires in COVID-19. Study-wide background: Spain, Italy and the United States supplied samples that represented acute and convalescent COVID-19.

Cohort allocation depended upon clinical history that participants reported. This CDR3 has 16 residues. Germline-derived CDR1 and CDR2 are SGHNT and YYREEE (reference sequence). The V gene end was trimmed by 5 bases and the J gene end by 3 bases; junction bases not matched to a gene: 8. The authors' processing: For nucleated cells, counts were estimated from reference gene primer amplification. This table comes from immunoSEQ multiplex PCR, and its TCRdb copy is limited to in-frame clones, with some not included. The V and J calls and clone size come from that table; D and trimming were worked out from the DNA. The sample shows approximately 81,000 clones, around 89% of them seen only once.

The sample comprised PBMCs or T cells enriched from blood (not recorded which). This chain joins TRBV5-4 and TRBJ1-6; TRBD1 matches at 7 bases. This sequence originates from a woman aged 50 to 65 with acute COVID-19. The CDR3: CASSLTGAGYNSPLHF. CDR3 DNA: TGTGCCAGCAGTCTAACAGGGGCAGGCTATAATTCACCCCTCCACTTT.